This T cell receptor beta chain derives from a study of T cell responses to AZD1222 COVID-19 vaccine. Study-wide findings and caveats: Donors were largely white British and mainly female; clonal diversity was possibly underestimated. It was only a handful of AZD1222 recipients who were seropositive at baseline. Spike-specific TCR breadth and depth went up after people got two AZD1222 doses.

The CDR3 has 15 amino acids. V lost 8 bases and J 3 bases, leaving 16 bases between the germline ends. CDR1 is LNHDA and CDR2 is SQIVND in the germline V gene (reference sequence). Method: immunoSEQ multiplex PCR; TCRdb's copy keeps in-frame clones and lacks some. The sample records roughly 130,000 clones, approximately 90% being singletons. Concerning this clone itself: Its antigen is currently unknown.

This sequence was found in an adult in good health. The chain employs TRBV19 and TRBJ2-2, with D tentatively TRBD1 (6 bases). The material sequenced was peripheral blood, taken on day 0 of AZD1222 vaccination. The CDR3 nucleotides read TGTGCCAGTTGGACAGCTCGAGGCTACACCGGGGAGCTGTTTTTT. Its protein product is CASWTARGYTGELFF.